The entry below describes one TCR beta chain. The specificity of this receptor is unknown. Base qualities are not provided; no much larger clone lies one nucleotide away. Participants in the prospective study were aged roughly 18 to 100 years, lived in 20 to 30 United States geographic areas, and enrolled through a virtual design. In the prospective study, cohorts were assigned on the basis of participant-reported clinical history obtained from a screening survey and a study questionnaire. In the prospective study, whole blood, serum and a nasopharyngeal or oropharyngeal swab were collected from each participant by mobile phlebotomists. Prospective study participants could optionally give additional blood draws and questionnaires over a roughly two-month period. Before DNA extraction, prospective study blood samples were shipped either frozen or at room temperature. These data come from a study of blood T cell repertoires in COVID-19 (dated by TCRdb to 2020 to 2022). Notes on the research overall: For ImmuneRACE Cohort 3, a participant was defined as recovered based on two consecutive negative NP/OP PCR tests, clearance by a healthcare professional, or resolution of symptoms. Nearly every sample came with metadata listing a de-identified subject ID, COVID-19 status, age in years and sex. Where available, HLA class I and class II types were taken from metadata supplied by the sample provider and were not determined by assay-based typing. The dataset comprised deeply sampled blood TCRbeta repertoires from subjects exposed to, actively infected with, or recovered from COVID-19. The collaborator samples originated in the United States, Italy and Spain and spanned the acute and convalescent phases of COVID-19. The samples were drawn from the first 160 participants of the ongoing ImmuneRACE study and from over a thousand subjects provided by 6 global collaborators. The repertoires were released in a freely available public database intended as a resource for research on the immune response to SARS-CoV-2. The material from the prospective study consisted of cDNA or gDNA derived from T cells, B-cell-depleted T cells, or PBMCs. The study at large found these results: Clinical and demographic metadata were provided uncurated, with the amount varying by source and participant.

The immunoSEQ Assay, a bias-controlled multiplex PCR, was used to amplify TCRbeta CDR3 regions from genomic DNA. The authors' pipeline ran thus. Within the assay, amplification of reference gene primers was used to estimate how many nucleated cells each sample contained. To quantify the absolute abundance of each unique TCRbeta CDR3 rearrangement, sequence reads were collapsed and filtered. For each sample, productive Simpson clonality was calculated as the square root of Simpson's diversity index over productive rearrangements. Sourced from immuneACCESS, this table was stored by TCRdb with only in-frame sequences that have V and J called. A share of the clones is absent; for the studies checked, an unresolved V gene accounts for under half, and the remainder has no known explanation. V, J and clone size are those of that table, while D and trimming were read from the DNA. This sample lists approximately 360,000 clones; around 87% were detected once. Approximately 1.9% of the sample comes from the top ten.

Material: PBMCs or T cells enriched from blood (not recorded which). The sequence was collected from a man aged 35-49 years in a cohort exposed to, infected with or recovered from COVID-19 (not recorded which).

In nucleotides, the sequence is TGTGCCAGCAGCTTAGAACCGTGGAATGAAAAACTGTTTTTT. Translated, it reads CASSLEPWNEKLFF. The chain uses TRBV14 and TRBJ1-4, with the D gene not clear enough to name. The CDR3 runs 14 residues from the cysteine to the phenylalanine. Solely the CDR3 DNA is kept, with 42 bases framed from the first base. Deletion took 5 bases off V and 5 bases off J, with a span of 12 bases between the germline ends. The germline V gene gives CDR1 as SGHDN and CDR2 as FVKESK.